This is a list of T cell receptor beta chains from one sample in a study of CD8 T cells in ankylosing spondylitis. TCRdb reanalysed the 5' RACE reads using MiXCR and keeps one entry per CDR3 protein. Seen here are about 190,000 distinct CDR3 sequences, under 15% observed once, and the top ten hold approximately 10%. The sample was blood, either unsorted or a sorted T cell fraction (not recorded which). These receptors originate from a female donor with ankylosing spondylitis or in good health (not recorded which). The CDR3 runs from the conserved cysteine through the conserved F or W. Fields, in order: clone size, V gene, J gene, CDR3 protein. Where a row states a size, it is once, few, many or the class of an expanded clone; other rows omit it.

>NA|TRBV20-1|TRBJ1-1
CSALAPPGRSTEAFF
>many|TRBV12-3/TRBV12-4|TRBJ2-2
CASSMRTEGAGELFF
>many|TRBV9|TRBJ2-3
CASSVVESGATDTQYF
>few|TRBV10-3|TRBJ1-4
CAIRGGAGAEKLFF
>few|TRBV27|TRBJ2-2
CASSFLLAGGGELFF
>many|TRBV29-1|TRBJ1-1
CSVVRGNTEAFF
>many|TRBV28|TRBJ1-2
CASSLNRGYGYTF
>few|TRBV7-9|TRBJ2-1
CASSRVGLAGINEQFF
>many|TRBV10-3|TRBJ2-7
CAINPDRGEGNYEQYF
>many|TRBV30|TRBJ1-1
CACLWTNTEAFF
>many|TRBV7-2|TRBJ2-3
CASSLAPNTQYF
>NA|TRBV20-1|TRBJ1-2
CSASTGANYGYTF
>many|TRBV11-2|TRBJ2-3
CASSFSRTTRDTQYF
>many|TRBV6-5|TRBJ2-7
CASSYPGRKGEQYF
>NA|TRBV19|TRBJ2-1
CASSIRRISGRFDEQFF
>NA|TRBV20-1|TRBJ2-1
CSAWGPSSNEQFF
>many|TRBV10-3|TRBJ1-1
CAIRRTTQVQGGNTEAFF
>many|TRBV4-1|TRBJ2-2
CASSQVGSSTGELFF
>NA|TRBV12-3/TRBV12-4|TRBJ1-3
CASSFLTLEDPGNTIYF
>many|TRBV12-3/TRBV12-4|TRBJ1-5
CASSGGQNQHF
>many|TRBV10-3|TRBJ2-1
CAISDLRLAGQYNEQFF
>few|TRBV23-1|TRBJ2-1
CASSQSGQGPNEQFF
>NA|TRBV7-3|TRBJ2-3
CASSSGLVEPDTQYF
>many|TRBV12-3/TRBV12-4|TRBJ1-2
CATLSGNRVGYTF
>many|TRBV6-2/TRBV6-3|TRBJ2-1
CASSHPTEQFF
>many|TRBV10-3|TRBJ2-1
CAISDPATDGEQFF
>many|TRBV20-1|TRBJ2-3
CSARVGARADTQYF
>NA|TRBV12-3/TRBV12-4|TRBJ1-1
CASAIGGVNTEAFF
>many|TRBV7-3|TRBJ2-1
CASSDDRDEQFF
>many|TRBV9|TRBJ2-3
CASSVDGSNADTQYF
>few|TRBV6-5|TRBJ2-2
CASISTGGELFF
>many|TRBV20-1|TRBJ1-2
CSARDQRRYGYTF
>NA|TRBV20-1|TRBJ2-7
CSASRQGTYEQYF
>many|TRBV19|TRBJ2-7
CASSPLGRDEQYF
>many|TRBV7-9|TRBJ2-2
CASSYKTGELFF